A selection of T cell receptor beta chains follows, all from one sample in a study of T cell repertoires in cytomegalovirus infection. For these TCRs, the target antigens are not known. TCRdb independently ran MiXCR on the reads; one entry per CDR3 protein. The sample yields about 220,000 distinct CDR3 sequences, about 40% seen once. Sequencing used CD8+ T cells from cultured PBMCs, obtained from culture after CMV antigen stimulation. The receptors were gathered from a human donor in good health (CMV status not recorded). Some clones in this sample may be carry-over from other donors' samples. CDR3s leave out the opening cysteine and the closing phenylalanine or tryptophan. The order of the fields is CDR3 protein, V gene, CDR3 length.

ASIGTTQRSRSETQY | TRBV5-1 | 15
ASSGPGTAISSYEQY | TRBV7-1 | 15
ASLVGTATNYGYT | TRBV2 | 13
ASSLEDRAVDNEQF | TRBV11-2 | 14
SAPTGGYNEQF | TRBV20-1 | 11
ASSMGLAGLNEQF | TRBV19 | 13
ASTPISSTNEKLF | TRBV7-8 | 13
ASSRDRTNSPLH | TRBV7-3 | 12
ATSLDWGADEQY | TRBV15 | 12
ASSLDRAGAETQY | TRBV7-2 | 13